The next 7 T cell receptor beta chains were all read from a single sample in a study of blood T cell repertoires in COVID-19. Assay used: immunoSEQ multiplex PCR; TCRdb lists only in-frame clones, some missing. The sample lists some 250,000 clones, more than 75% occurring once. The specimen was PBMCs or T cells enriched from blood (not recorded which). These receptors were obtained from a woman in her thirties or forties with acute COVID-19.

This clone turned up a few times. The chain employs TRBV10-3 and TRBJ2-1; 8 bases match TRBD1. CDR3 length: 15 residues. Unmatched junction bases numbered 14, after V lost 8 bases and J lost 8 bases. The germline gives CDR1 ENHRY, CDR2 SYGVKD. The CDR3 here is CAIGQGRTPVDEQFF. CDR3 bases: TGTGCCATCGGACAGGGAAGGACCCCGGTGGATGAGCAGTTCTTC.

This clone was seen just once. The chain uses TRBV19 and TRBJ1-5; unclear D gene. Germline values: CDR1 LNHDA, CDR2 SQIVND (reference sequence). V was shortened by 8 bases and J by 4 bases, with 12 bases between the two germline ends. The CDR3 contains 13 residues. This chain's CDR3 is CASAGETNQPQHF. For the CDR3, the DNA is TGTGCCAGTGCCGGGGAAACAAATCAGCCCCAGCATTTT.

The chain recombines TRBV24-1 with TRBJ2-2; no definite D call. Germline V gene data show CDR1 as KGHDR and CDR2 as SFDVKD. The CDR3 is 13 amino acids. V dropped 9 bases and J dropped 0 bases, with 7 bases sitting between them. The CDR3, as DNA: TGTGCCACCCAACAAACGAACACCGGGGAGCTGTTTTTT. This codes for CATQQTNTGELFF.

This clone appeared a few times. The chain recombines TRBV19 with TRBJ1-5, with 7 nucleotides matching TRBD1. CDR1 LNHDA and CDR2 SQIVND come from the germline V gene (reference sequence). V shed 5 bases and J 7 bases; nucleotides not matched to a gene: 11. The CDR3 totals 15 residues. For the CDR3, the DNA is TGTGCCAGTAGTTTCGGGCAGGGGGTCAGGCAGCCCCAGCATTTT. Its protein product is CASSFGQGVRQPQHF.

V gene TRBV11-2 combines with J gene TRBJ2-2; D is uncertain. V lost 7 bases, J lost 4 bases, and 10 bases lay in between. Germline-derived CDR1 and CDR2 are SGHAT and FQNNGV. This CDR3 is built from 13 residues. The CDR3 sequence is CASTKWSTGELFF. The DNA for the CDR3 is TGTGCCAGCACGAAGTGGAGCACCGGGGAGCTGTTTTTT.

A few counts support this clone. The chain is built from TRBV4-1 and TRBJ2-1, with D possibly being TRBD1 (6 bases). This CDR3 region has 17 residues. Trimming took off 1 base at V and 2 bases at J, with 15 bases between the two ends. Germline lookup yields CDR1 MGHRA and CDR2 YSYEKL. The CDR3: CASSQAAIRGPYNEQFF. CDR3 in DNA: TGCGCCAGCAGCCAAGCCGCAATCAGGGGCCCCTACAATGAGCAGTTCTTC.

The J gene is TRBJ1-1, the V gene TRBV10-3; 8 bases match TRBD1. Germline V gene sequence: CDR1 ENHRY, CDR2 SYGVKD. The V and J ends lost 0 bases and 1 base, in that order; junction bases with no gene match: 1. The CDR3 is 15 amino acids. The CDR3 DNA reads as TGTGCCATCAGTGAGTCAGGACAGGGGAACACTGAAGCTTTCTTT. Protein sequence: CAISESGQGNTEAFF.